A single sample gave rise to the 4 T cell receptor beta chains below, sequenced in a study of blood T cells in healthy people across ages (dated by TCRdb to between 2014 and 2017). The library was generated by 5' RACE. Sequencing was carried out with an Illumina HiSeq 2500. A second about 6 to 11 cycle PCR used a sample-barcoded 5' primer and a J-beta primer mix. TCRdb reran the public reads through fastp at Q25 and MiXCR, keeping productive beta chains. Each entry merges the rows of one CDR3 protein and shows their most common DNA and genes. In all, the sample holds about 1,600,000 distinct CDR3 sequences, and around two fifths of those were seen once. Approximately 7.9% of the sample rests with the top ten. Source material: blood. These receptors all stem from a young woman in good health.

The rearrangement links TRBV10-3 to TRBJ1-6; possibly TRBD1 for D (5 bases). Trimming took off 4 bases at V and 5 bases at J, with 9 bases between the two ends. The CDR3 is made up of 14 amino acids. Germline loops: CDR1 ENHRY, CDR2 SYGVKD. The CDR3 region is CAISVQANNSPLHF. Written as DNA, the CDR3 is TGTGCCATCAGTGTACAGGCAAATAATTCACCCCTCCACTTT.

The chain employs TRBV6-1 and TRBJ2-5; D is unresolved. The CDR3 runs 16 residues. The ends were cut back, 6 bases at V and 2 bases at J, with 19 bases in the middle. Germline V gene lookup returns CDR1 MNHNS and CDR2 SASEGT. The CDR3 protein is CASRAPTIPVQETQYF. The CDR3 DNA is TGTGCCAGCAGGGCCCCGACCATACCTGTTCAAGAGACCCAGTACTTC.

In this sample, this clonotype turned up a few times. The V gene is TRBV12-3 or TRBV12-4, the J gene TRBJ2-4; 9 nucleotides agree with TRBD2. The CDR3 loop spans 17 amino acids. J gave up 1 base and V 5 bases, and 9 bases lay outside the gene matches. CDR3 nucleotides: TGTGCCAGCAGTGTCGGGACTAGCATGGTGGCCAAAAACATTCAGTACTTC. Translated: CASSVGTSMVAKNIQYF.

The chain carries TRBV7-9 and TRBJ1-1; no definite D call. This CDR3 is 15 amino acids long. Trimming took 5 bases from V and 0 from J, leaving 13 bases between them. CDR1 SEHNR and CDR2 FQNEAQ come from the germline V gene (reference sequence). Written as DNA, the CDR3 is TGTGCCAGCAGCCCCTTCGAGGATTTGAACACTGAAGCTTTCTTT. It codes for CASSPFEDLNTEAFF.